A selection of T cell receptor beta chains follows, all from one sample in a study of long-term antiretroviral therapy in people with HIV. Profiled with immunoSEQ multiplex PCR; TCRdb holds only in-frame clones, not every one. The sample lists some 31,000 clones, 95% occurring once. Source: unsorted PBMCs, taken 5.3 years after starting antiretroviral therapy. These receptors originate from a man aged 25-40 years with HIV. The CDR3 runs from the conserved cysteine through the conserved F or W. A D gene is named only where the DNA matches it firmly. The size entry is marked missing in some rows and otherwise reads once, few, many or a size class.

TRBJ1-5	TRBV6-1	TRBD1	NA	CASSVGTGINQPQHF	TGTGCCAGCAGTGTAGGGACAGGGATCAATCAGCCCCAGCATTTT
TRBJ1-1	TRBV10-3	NA	NA	CAISEGGGTEAFF	TGTGCCATCAGTGAGGGGGGGGGAACTGAAGCTTTCTTT
TRBJ2-3	TRBV5-1	TRBD1	NA	CASSLLWDRGLYGTDTQYF	TGCGCCAGCAGCTTGTTGTGGGACAGGGGGCTTTACGGCACAGATACGCAGTATTTT
TRBJ2-7	TRBV15	NA	NA	CATSRDKGLAYEQYF	TGTGCCACCAGCAGAGATAAGGGTCTTGCCTACGAGCAGTACTTC
TRBJ2-7	TRBV19	TRBD1	once	CASSIATGGSYEQYF	TGTGCCAGTAGTATAGCTACAGGGGGCTCCTACGAGCAGTACTTC
TRBJ2-1	TRBV7-6	NA	NA	CASSLVGNVGDNNEQFF	TGTGCCAGCAGCTTGGTCGGTAACGTGGGGGACAACAATGAGCAGTTCTTC
TRBJ1-5	TRBV21-1	NA	NA	CASSKALTGIKNQPQHF	TGTGCCAGCAGCAAAGCGCTAACAGGGATTAAAAATCAGCCCCAGCATTTT
TRBJ1-5	TRBV28	NA	NA	CASSQGHQPQHF	TGTGCCAGCAGCCAAGGACATCAGCCCCAGCATTTT
TRBJ2-3	TRBV11-3	NA	NA	CASSQGADTQYF	TGTGCCAGCAGCCAAGGGGCAGATACGCAGTATTTT
TRBJ2-2	TRBV10-2	NA	once	CASSEWHGNTGELFF	TGCGCCAGCAGTGAGTGGCATGGGAACACCGGGGAGCTGTTTTTT
TRBJ1-5	TRBV2	NA	NA	CASSVFRDSNQPQHF	TGTGCCAGCAGTGTATTCAGGGATAGCAATCAGCCCCAGCATTTT
TRBJ2-1	TRBV15	TRBD1	NA	CATSPDRGPRYYNEQFF	TGTGCCACCAGCCCGGACAGGGGGCCTAGATACTACAATGAGCAGTTCTTC
TRBJ2-2	TRBV7-9	TRBD1	once	CASSLGDRDPNTGELFF	TGTGCCAGCAGCTTAGGGGACAGGGACCCCAACACCGGGGAGCTGTTTTTT
TRBJ1-5	TRBV6-1	NA	NA	CASSEHAGLSNQPQHF	TGTGCCAGCAGTGAACATGCAGGACTAAGCAATCAGCCCCAGCATTTT
TRBJ2-6	TRBV7-4	NA	NA	CASRRDLVAPSGANVLTF	TGTGCCAGCAGGAGGGACCTGGTGGCGCCATCTGGGGCCAACGTCCTGACTTTC
TRBJ1-1	TRBV5-1	NA	NA	CASRVNTGSTEAFF	TGCGCCAGCCGCGTTAATACAGGGAGCACTGAAGCTTTCTTT
TRBJ2-7	TRBV10-3	NA	NA	CAISESPGTYSYEQYF	TGTGCCATCAGTGAGTCCCCGGGGACATACTCCTACGAGCAGTACTTC
TRBJ2-7	TRBV28	NA	once	CASSFADRGEQYF	TGTGCCAGCAGTTTTGCGGACAGAGGCGAGCAGTACTTC
TRBJ2-1	TRBV5-8	TRBD2	NA	CASSLFSGVSYNEQFF	TGTGCCAGCAGCTTGTTTAGCGGGGTCTCCTACAATGAGCAGTTCTTC
TRBJ1-5	TRBV7-9	NA	once	CASSLGADYQPQHF	TGTGCCAGCAGCTTAGGGGCAGATTATCAGCCCCAGCATTTT
TRBJ2-3	TRBV27	NA	NA	CASSFLLRSRTDTQYF	TGTGCCAGCAGCTTCCTCCTGCGGAGTCGCACAGATACGCAGTATTTT
TRBJ1-4	TRBV21-1	NA	NA	CATREKLFF	TGTGCCACCAGAGAAAAACTGTTTTTT
TRBJ2-1	TRBV10-3	TRBD2	NA	CASSSGGYNEQFF	TGTGCCTCCTCTAGCGGGGGCTACAATGAGCAGTTCTTC
TRBJ1-1	TRBV14	NA	NA	CASSQGGLAEAFF	TGTGCCAGCAGCCAAGGCGGGCTAGCTGAAGCTTTCTTT
TRBJ2-5	TRBV5-4	TRBD2	NA	CASSLRHRGGVETQYF	TGTGCCAGCAGCTTGCGACATCGGGGAGGGGTAGAGACCCAGTACTTC
TRBJ2-7	TRBV9	NA	NA	CASSVGDEQYF	TGTGCCAGCAGCGTAGGGGACGAGCAGTACTTC
TRBJ1-2	TRBV19	NA	NA	CASSSNLVVYGYTF	TGTGCCAGTAGTAGCAACCTGGTGGTCTATGGCTACACCTTC
TRBJ1-5	TRBV28	NA	NA	CASSFNDRTNQPQHF	TGTGCCAGCAGTTTCAATGACAGGACCAATCAGCCCCAGCATTTT
TRBJ1-5	TRBV7-2	TRBD1	NA	CASSFLTGADHHF	TGTGCCAGCAGCTTTTTGACAGGGGCGGACCACCATTTT
TRBJ1-1	TRBV7-2	NA	NA	CASSLGVRTEAFF	TGTGCCAGCAGCTTAGGCGTGAGGACTGAAGCTTTCTTT
TRBJ2-7	TRBV19	TRBD1	NA	CASSTQGAPYEQYF	TGTGCCAGTAGTACCCAGGGGGCACCCTACGAGCAGTACTTC
TRBJ1-2	TRBV6-5	NA	NA	CASTFSSEAFYGYTF	TGTGCCAGCACCTTTAGCTCGGAGGCATTTTATGGCTACACCTTC
TRBJ1-4	TRBV5-1	TRBD1	NA	CASSTTGVEGEKLFF	TGCGCCAGCAGCACGACAGGGGTGGAGGGTGAAAAACTGTTTTTT
TRBJ2-7	TRBV14	TRBD2	NA	CASSRAGATYEQYF	TGTGCCAGCAGCCGAGCGGGAGCGACCTACGAGCAGTACTTC
TRBJ1-3	TRBV11-2	NA	NA	CASSLEVFSGNTIYF	TGTGCCAGCAGCTTAGAAGTATTCTCTGGAAACACCATATATTTT
TRBJ2-1	TRBV4-1	NA	NA	CASSQVIVRGTYNEQFF	TGCGCCAGCAGCCAAGTTATAGTTAGGGGAACCTACAATGAGCAGTTCTTC
TRBJ2-1	TRBV7-9	TRBD1	NA	CASSPLDRAPGEQFF	TGTGCCAGCAGCCCCCTGGACAGGGCGCCCGGTGAGCAGTTCTTC
TRBJ1-5	TRBV30	NA	NA	CAWSFQGYQPQHF	TGTGCCTGGAGTTTCCAGGGATATCAGCCCCAGCATTTT
TRBJ1-2	TRBV28	TRBD1	NA	CASSFPRAQGTLLNYGYTF	TGTGCCAGCAGTTTCCCGCGGGCACAGGGGACGTTGTTGAACTATGGCTACACCTTC
TRBJ2-3	TRBV6-1	NA	NA	CASSDWPGDTQYF	TGTGCCAGCAGTGACTGGCCCGGGGATACGCAGTATTTT
TRBJ2-3	TRBV7-9	NA	NA	CASSFTRGGDTQYF	TGTGCCAGCAGCTTCACCCGGGGCGGAGATACGCAGTATTTT
TRBJ2-3	TRBV6-6	NA	NA	CASRLETQYF	TGTGCCAGCAGGTTAGAGACGCAGTATTTT
TRBJ1-1	TRBV6-1	NA	NA	CASSRDYRNTEAFF	TGTGCCAGCAGTCGAGACTACAGGAACACTGAAGCTTTCTTT
TRBJ1-5	TRBV9	NA	NA	CASSVVNQGIGVQPQHF	TGTGCCAGCAGCGTAGTAAATCAGGGGATTGGGGTTCAGCCCCAGCATTTT
TRBJ2-1	TRBV11-2	NA	NA	CASSLAGREGDEQFF	TGTGCCAGCAGCTTAGCGGGGAGGGAGGGGGATGAGCAGTTCTTC
TRBJ2-7	TRBV27	TRBD1	NA	CASSWAGGDEQYF	TGTGCCAGCAGTTGGGCAGGGGGAGACGAGCAGTACTTC
TRBJ2-5	TRBV5-1	NA	once	CASSLDLQETQYF	TGCGCCAGCAGCTTGGATCTGCAAGAGACCCAGTACTTC
TRBJ2-5	TRBV5-1	NA	NA	CASSFLVQETQYF	TGCGCCAGCAGCTTTCTGGTTCAAGAGACCCAGTACTTC
TRBJ2-3	TRBV4-3	NA	NA	CASSQSTDTQYF	TGCGCCAGCAGCCAAAGCACAGATACGCAGTATTTT
TRBJ1-3	TRBV5-8	NA	NA	CASSLGQTTGNTIYF	TGTGCCAGCAGCTTAGGACAGACGACTGGAAACACCATATATTTT
TRBJ1-1	TRBV2	NA	NA	CASSDPREGAEAFF	TGTGCCAGCAGTGACCCCAGGGAAGGGGCTGAAGCTTTCTTT
TRBJ2-1	TRBV4-1	TRBD2	NA	CASSPGRFSGGPVEQFF	TGCGCCAGCAGCCCCGGACGGTTTAGCGGGGGCCCGGTTGAGCAGTTCTTC
TRBJ2-7	TRBV4-3	TRBD1	NA	CASSQDRDRPIYEQYF	TGCGCCAGCAGCCAAGACCGGGACAGGCCAATCTACGAGCAGTACTTC
TRBJ2-1	TRBV7-8	TRBD2	NA	CASSLAVSGRGNEQFF	TGTGCCAGCAGCTTAGCGGTTAGCGGGAGAGGGAATGAGCAGTTCTTC
TRBJ2-1	TRBV10-2	NA	NA	CASGTFSSYNEQFF	TGCGCCAGCGGAACGTTTTCCTCCTACAATGAGCAGTTCTTC